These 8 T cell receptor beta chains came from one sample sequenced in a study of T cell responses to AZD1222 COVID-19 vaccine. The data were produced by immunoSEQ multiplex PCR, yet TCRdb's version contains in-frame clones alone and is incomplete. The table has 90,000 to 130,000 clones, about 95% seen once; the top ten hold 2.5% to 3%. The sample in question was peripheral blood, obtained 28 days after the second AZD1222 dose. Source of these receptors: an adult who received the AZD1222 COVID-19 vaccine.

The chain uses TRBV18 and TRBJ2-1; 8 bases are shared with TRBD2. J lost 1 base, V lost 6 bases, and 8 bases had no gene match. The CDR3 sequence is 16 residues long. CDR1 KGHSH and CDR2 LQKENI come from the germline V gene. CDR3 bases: TGTGCCAGCTCCCTACAAGGGACTAGATCCTACAATGAGCAGTTCTTC. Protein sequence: CASSLQGTRSYNEQFF.

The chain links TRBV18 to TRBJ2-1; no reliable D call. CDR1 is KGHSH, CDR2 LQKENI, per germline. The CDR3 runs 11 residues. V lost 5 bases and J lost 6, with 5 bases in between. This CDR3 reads CASSNGNEQFF. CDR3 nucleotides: TGTGCCAGCTCAAACGGCAATGAGCAGTTCTTC.

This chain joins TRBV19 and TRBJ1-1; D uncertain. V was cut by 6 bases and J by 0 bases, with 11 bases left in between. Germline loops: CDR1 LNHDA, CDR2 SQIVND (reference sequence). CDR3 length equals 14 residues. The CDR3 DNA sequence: TGTGCCAGTAGCATAACACCAATGAACACTGAAGCTTTCTTT. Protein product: CASSITPMNTEAFF.

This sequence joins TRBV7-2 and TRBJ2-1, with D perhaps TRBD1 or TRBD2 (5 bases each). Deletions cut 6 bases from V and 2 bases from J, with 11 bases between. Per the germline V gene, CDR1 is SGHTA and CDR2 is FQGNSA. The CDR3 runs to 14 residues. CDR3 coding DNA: TGTGCCAGCAGAGAGGGGCACGCCTACAATGAGCAGTTCTTC. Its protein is CASREGHAYNEQFF.

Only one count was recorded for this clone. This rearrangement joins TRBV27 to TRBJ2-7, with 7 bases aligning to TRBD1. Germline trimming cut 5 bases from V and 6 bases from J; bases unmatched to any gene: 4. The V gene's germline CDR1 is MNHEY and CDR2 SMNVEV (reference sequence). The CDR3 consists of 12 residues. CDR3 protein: CASSPRQGEQYF. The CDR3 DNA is TGTGCCAGCAGTCCCAGACAGGGCGAGCAGTACTTC.

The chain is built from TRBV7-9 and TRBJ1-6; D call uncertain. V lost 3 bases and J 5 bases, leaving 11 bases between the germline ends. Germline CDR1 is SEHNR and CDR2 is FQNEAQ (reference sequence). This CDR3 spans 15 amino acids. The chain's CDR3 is CASSFGRTHNSPLHF. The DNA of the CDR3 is TGTGCCAGCAGCTTCGGGAGAACTCATAATTCACCCCTCCACTTT.

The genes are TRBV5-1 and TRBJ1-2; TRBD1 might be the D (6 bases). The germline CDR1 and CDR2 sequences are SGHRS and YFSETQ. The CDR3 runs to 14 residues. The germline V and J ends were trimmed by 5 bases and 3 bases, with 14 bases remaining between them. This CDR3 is CASREDQGYYGYTF. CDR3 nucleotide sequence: TGCGCCAGCAGAGAGGATCAGGGGTACTATGGCTACACCTTC.

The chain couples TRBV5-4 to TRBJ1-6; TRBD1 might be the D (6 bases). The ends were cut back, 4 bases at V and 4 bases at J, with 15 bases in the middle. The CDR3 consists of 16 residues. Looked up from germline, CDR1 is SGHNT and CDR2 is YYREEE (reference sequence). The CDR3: CASSVDGGLYNSPLHF. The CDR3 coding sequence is TGTGCCAGCAGCGTAGACGGGGGCCTTTATAATTCACCCCTCCACTTT.